This T cell receptor beta chain was found in a study of esophageal squamous cell carcinoma under preoperative chemotherapy. The study's findings and limits: Tumor-infiltrating lymphocytes showed no significant post-chemotherapy TCR diversity increase, unlike peripheral T cells.

Time point meaning: before preoperative PTX-NDP chemotherapy. Patients received paclitaxel-nedaplatin as preoperative chemotherapy before surgery. TCRdb itself ran the PCR reads through MiXCR, one entry per CDR3 protein. The sample shows 25,000 to 35,000 distinct CDR3 sequences, under 60% of them seen only once. Germline CDR1 MNHEY, CDR2 SMNVEV (reference sequence). J was trimmed by 7 bases and V by 10 bases; bases with no gene match: 14. The CDR3 has 14 residues. This clonotype was recorded many times. The antigen remains unidentified. The biological material was taken from a patient given preoperative chemotherapy. This rearrangement joins TRBV27 to TRBJ2-7, with TRBD1 matching 9 bases. This TCR was sampled from a human donor with esophageal squamous cell carcinoma. The donor label of this sample is uncertain. In DNA, the CDR3 is TGTGCCACCCGAATCGCGGACAGGGGCCGGGAGCAGTACTTC. Translated, it gives CATRIADRGREQYF.